These 25 T cell receptor beta chains came from one sample sequenced in a study of identical twins. TCRdb recomputed calls from the 5' RACE reads with MiXCR, one row per CDR3 protein. This sample has some 790,000 distinct CDR3 sequences; about 20% occur once, and the top ten carry 13%. The same sample was also used in a study of T cells expressing NK-cell markers.

The material sequenced was PBMCs. The receptors derive from a woman aged 18-29 years in good health.

This clonotype came up a few times. This rearrangement joins TRBV7-9 to TRBJ1-2; D gene unclear. The CDR3 contains 14 residues. Germline CDR1 and CDR2: SEHNR and FQNEAQ (reference sequence). V lost 5 bases, J lost 7 bases, and 17 bases lay in between. The CDR3 DNA follows: TGTGCCAGCAGCGGCTTCGGGCATACCGGTGGCTACACCTTC. Protein: CASSGFGHTGGYTF. The full variable domain, completed using reference TRBV7-9 and TRBJ1-2, is DTGVSQNPRHKITKRGQNVTFRCDPISEHNRLYWYRQTLGQGPEFLTYFQNEAQLEKSRLLSDRFSAERPKGSFSTLEIQRTEQGDSAMYLCASSGFGHTGGYTFGSGTRLTVV.

The chain couples TRBV12-3 or TRBV12-4 to TRBJ2-2, with D perhaps TRBD1 (5 bases). The CDR3 has 14 amino acids. Trimming took off 3 bases at V and 6 bases at J, with 11 bases between the two ends. The CDR3 reads CASSLQGSSGELFF. CDR3 in DNA: TGTGCCAGCAGTTTGCAGGGCTCTTCCGGGGAGCTGTTTTTT.

The chain couples TRBV20-1 to TRBJ2-7, with D possibly being TRBD1 (6 bases). Germline assignment: CDR1 DFQATT and CDR2 SNEGSKA (reference sequence). This CDR3 spans 13 amino acids. The V gene lost 5 bases and the J gene lost 3 bases, with 14 bases spanning the gap. In DNA form, the CDR3 reads TGCAGTGCTCCCGACAGGCCGGGCTACGAGCAGTACTTC. Residues: CSAPDRPGYEQYF.

This clonotype showed up just a few times. This chain links TRBV3-1 with TRBJ2-2, with D hard to call. V gave up 1 base and J gave up 7 bases, with 7 bases separating them. Germline CDR1 LGHDT, CDR2 YNNKEL (reference sequence). The CDR3 has 13 residues. Written as DNA, the CDR3 is TGTGCCAGCAGCCAAGCTGAGATCGGGGAGCTGTTTTTT. As protein: CASSQAEIGELFF.

This clonotype has only a few counts. The chain recombines TRBV6-1 with TRBJ2-1; perhaps D is TRBD1 or TRBD2 (6 bases each). CDR3 length: 13 residues. Germline V gene lookup returns CDR1 MNHNS and CDR2 SASEGT. With 5 bases removed from V and 12 bases from J, the gap between germline ends came to 17 bases. Here the CDR3 reads CASSQHGGRGQFF. The CDR3 DNA follows: TGTGCCAGCAGTCAACACGGGGGCCGGGGGCAGTTCTTC.

The sample holds many counts of this clonotype. This chain joins TRBV5-1 and TRBJ2-7, with D maybe TRBD1 (5 bases). The V gene lost 4 bases and the J gene lost 2 bases, with 10 bases spanning the gap. The CDR3 length is 13 residues. CDR1 and CDR2 from the germline V gene are SGHRS and YFSETQ. CDR3 nucleotide sequence: TGCGCCAGCAGCCTCGACAGTCCCTACGAGCAGTACTTC. Protein: CASSLDSPYEQYF.

The rearrangement joins TRBV11-2 to TRBJ2-7; perhaps TRBD1 as D (6 bases). Germline CDR1 reads SGHAT; CDR2 reads FQNNGV. Trimming took 4 bases from V and 3 from J, leaving 25 bases between them. The CDR3 is 18 amino acids. CDR3 DNA sequence: TGTGCCAGCAGCTCGAGGACAGAAACTTCAACCCCCCTCTACGAGCAGTACTTC. Its protein product is CASSSRTETSTPLYEQYF.

The chain combines TRBV11-1 with TRBJ2-1; TRBD2 might be the D (7 bases). Germline-derived CDR1 and CDR2 are SGHAT and FQDESV (reference sequence). The V and J ends lost 5 bases and 8 bases respectively, with 31 bases between them. The CDR3 sequence is 19 residues long. CDR3 coding DNA: TGTGCCAGCAGCAAGGCTTCTTTAGGGGGGGGCGAGTATAAAGATGAGCAGTTCTTC. It specifies CASSKASLGGGEYKDEQFF.

This clonotype came up many times. The chain couples TRBV7-9 to TRBJ2-7; D possibly matches TRBD1 or TRBD2 (5 bases each). The CDR3 spans 12 residues. The germline V gene has CDR1 SEHNR and CDR2 FQNEAQ (reference sequence). V was pared by 5 bases and J by 5 bases, with 10 bases between. This CDR3 reads CASSPLGDEQYF. CDR3 bases: TGTGCCAGCAGCCCCTTGGGGGACGAGCAGTACTTC.

This chain uses TRBV20-1 with TRBJ2-5; D not resolved. The germline V and J ends were trimmed by 5 bases and 2 bases, with 9 bases remaining between them. From germline, CDR1 is DFQATT and CDR2 SNEGSKA (reference sequence). The CDR3 sequence is 12 residues long. CDR3 region: CSAPFVQETQYF. CDR3 nucleotide sequence: TGCAGTGCTCCTTTCGTACAAGAGACCCAGTACTTC.

The chain joins TRBV10-3 to TRBJ2-7; 7 bases agree with TRBD1. The CDR3 spans 14 residues. Germline V gene sequence: CDR1 ENHRY, CDR2 SYGVKD. With V trimmed by 6 bases and J by 1 base, 6 bases remained unmatched. CDR3 bases: TGTGCCATCAGCCTCGGGACAGCTTCCTACGAGCAGTACTTC. Protein product: CAISLGTASYEQYF.

This clonotype turned up a few times. The rearrangement links TRBV7-9 to TRBJ2-1, with 8 positions matching TRBD1. V was clipped by 1 base and J by 7 bases; unmatched bases: 6. From germline, CDR1 is SEHNR and CDR2 FQNEAQ (reference sequence). CDR3 size: 15 residues. DNA for the CDR3: TGTGCCAGCAGCTTAGGCAGGGGGCGCGGGAATGAGCAGTTCTTC. Translation gives CASSLGRGRGNEQFF.

This clonotype was seen more than once but under ten times. The chain recombines TRBV20-1 with TRBJ2-1, with unresolved D. Per the germline V gene, CDR1 is DFQATT and CDR2 is SNEGSKA (reference sequence). This CDR3 has 10 residues. V lost 4 bases to trimming and J lost 9 bases, with 7 bases between them. The CDR3: CSAIKSEQFF. For the CDR3, the DNA is TGCAGTGCTATAAAGAGTGAGCAGTTCTTC.

V usage is TRBV3-1 and J usage is TRBJ1-2; D unclear. CDR3 length: 13 amino acids. Germline CDR1 LGHDT, CDR2 YNNKEL (reference sequence). V lost 5 bases and J 1 base, leaving 8 bases between the germline ends. CDR3: CASSSDYNYGYTF. DNA for the CDR3: TGTGCCAGCAGCTCGGATTATAACTATGGCTACACCTTC. The full variable domain, in which reference TRBV3-1 and TRBJ1-2 provide the parts outside the CDR3, is DTAVSQTPKYLVTQMGNDKSIKCEQNLGHDTMYWYKQDSKKFLKIMFSYNNKELIINETVPNRFSPKSPDKAHLNLHINSLELGDSAVYFCASSSDYNYGYTFGSGTRLTVV.

V is TRBV3-1 and J is TRBJ2-3; 8 bases agree with TRBD1. The CDR3 sequence is 15 residues long. Germline V CDR1 and CDR2: LGHDT, YNNKEL (reference sequence). The J segment lost 2 bases and the V segment lost 8 bases, leaving 9 bases of the junction unmatched. Here the CDR3 reads CASCRRTGTTDTQYF. In nucleotides, the CDR3 is TGTGCCAGCTGCCGGCGGACAGGGACCACAGATACGCAGTATTTT.

The chain uses TRBV10-3 and TRBJ2-2; D remains unclear. The CDR3 consists of 14 residues. Germline V gene sequence: CDR1 ENHRY, CDR2 SYGVKD. The germline V and J ends were trimmed by 4 bases and 0 bases, with 6 bases remaining between them. The DNA of the CDR3 is TGTGCCATCAGTGCCCATCCGAACACCGGGGAGCTGTTTTTT. Translation gives CAISAHPNTGELFF.

This clonotype was seen a few times. The V gene is TRBV20-1, the J gene TRBJ2-3; D is undetermined. Per germline, CDR1 DFQATT and CDR2 SNEGSKA (reference sequence). Trimming pared 0 bases from V and 1 base from J, leaving 8 bases between. This CDR3 is 14 amino acids long. In DNA form, the CDR3 reads TGCAGTGCTAGAGACGACGGCGGCACAGATACGCAGTATTTT. This gives the protein CSARDDGGTDTQYF.

This clonotype appeared many times. The chain is built from TRBV7-2 and TRBJ2-3; a weak D match, TRBD1 (6 bases). V shed 5 bases and J shed 2 bases, with 14 bases lying between them. From germline, CDR1 is SGHTA and CDR2 FQGNSA. CDR3 length: 15 amino acids. The CDR3 DNA sequence: TGTGCCAGCAGCCCACAGGGCGGTTACACAGATACGCAGTATTTT. Translated, it gives CASSPQGGYTDTQYF.

The chain links TRBV15 to TRBJ1-1, with D hard to call. CDR3 length: 17 amino acids. Trimming left V 0 bases short and J 5 bases short, with 19 bases between. Germline CDR1 reads LNHNV; CDR2 reads YYDKDF (reference sequence). The CDR3: CATSRDSHRDLGTEAFF. DNA of the CDR3: TGTGCCACCAGCAGAGATAGTCACCGGGATCTGGGAACTGAAGCTTTCTTT.

The gene calls are TRBV5-6 and TRBJ2-7; 8 nucleotides match TRBD1. This CDR3 spans 15 amino acids. CDR1 is SGHDT, CDR2 YYEEEE, per germline. With V trimmed by 3 bases and J by 6 bases, 11 bases remained unmatched. The CDR3 loop is CASSYGQGSAREQYF. The CDR3 region has the DNA TGTGCCAGCAGCTACGGACAGGGATCAGCGCGCGAGCAGTACTTC.

This clonotype has a handful of counts. The junction shows a germline mismatch at one end, possibly a read error. CDR3 in amino acids: CASSSEPGLIRPFNF. CDR3 DNA: TGTGCCAGCAGTTCAGAGCCGGGACTCATCCGACCCTTCAACTTC. J is TRBJ2-5 and V is TRBV6-2 or TRBV6-3; D might be TRBD2 (6 bases). Germline CDR1 and CDR2: MNHEY and SVGEGT. There are 15 residues in the CDR3.

This clonotype showed up just a few times. The chain couples TRBV9 to TRBJ2-1; the D is unclear. In germline, CDR1 is SGDLS, CDR2 YYNGEE. CDR3 length: 14 residues. The V end lost 0 bases, the J end lost 12 bases, and 16 bases lay between the germline ends. This CDR3 is CASSVGETKQGQFF. The DNA of the CDR3 is TGTGCCAGCAGCGTAGGTGAGACCAAACAAGGGCAGTTCTTC. Combining the CDR3 with reference TRBV9 and TRBJ2-1 gives the whole variable domain DSGVTQTPKHLITATGQRVTLRCSPRSGDLSVYWYQQSLDQGLQFLIQYYNGEERAKGNILERFSAQQFPDLHSELNLSSLELGDSALYFCASSVGETKQGQFFGPGTRLTVL.

This clonotype came up a few times. The chain recombines TRBV20-1 with TRBJ2-4; 10 bases line up with TRBD2. The germline V gene has CDR1 DFQATT and CDR2 SNEGSKA (reference sequence). The CDR3 length is 16 residues. With V trimmed by 4 bases and J by 6 bases, 12 bases remained unmatched. The CDR3 bases are TGCAGTGCTACGCTCATAGCGGGGGGATTCTTAAACATTCAGTACTTC. Its translation is CSATLIAGGFLNIQYF.

The V and J genes are TRBV2 and TRBJ2-6; tentatively, D is TRBD1 (5 bases). This CDR3 contains 20 residues. V gave up 6 bases and J gave up 0 bases, with 24 bases separating them. CDR1 is SNHLY and CDR2 is FYNNEI in the germline V gene. The CDR3 spells CASRRYPPGPLPSGANVLTF. CDR3 nucleotides: TGTGCCAGCAGACGTTACCCGCCAGGGCCCCTACCCTCTGGGGCCAACGTCCTGACTTTC.

The J gene is TRBJ2-5, the V gene TRBV5-6; maybe TRBD1 (6 bases). Germline V gene lookup returns CDR1 SGHDT and CDR2 YYEEEE. The V end was cut by 6 bases, the J end by 5 bases, with 17 bases between. CDR3 length equals 14 residues. As DNA, the CDR3 is TGTGCCAGCACCCAGGGGCTAGGCAGGGAGACCCAGTACTTC. This encodes CASTQGLGRETQYF.